This T cell receptor beta chain was captured in a study of blood T cell repertoires in COVID-19 (dated by TCRdb to the early 2020s). Notes on the research overall: Collaborator samples came from the United States, Italy and Spain and covered acute and convalescent phases of COVID-19. The material from the prospective study consisted of cDNA or gDNA derived from T cells, B-cell-depleted T cells, or PBMCs. Deeply sampled blood TCRbeta repertoires from subjects exposed to, actively infected with, or recovered from COVID-19 were included in the dataset. A freely available public database, intended as a resource for researchers studying the immune response to SARS-CoV-2, is where the repertoires were released. The samples were drawn from the first 160 participants of the ongoing ImmuneRACE study and from roughly 1,300 subjects provided by 6 global collaborators. A de-identified subject ID, COVID-19 status, age in years and sex were almost always included in the sample metadata. Where HLA class I and class II types were available, the types were taken from metadata supplied by the sample provider, not from assay-based typing. The paper's findings and limits, for the study overall: The amount of clinical and demographic metadata varied by source and participant and was provided uncurated.

The CDR3 starts with the cysteine, ends with the phenylalanine, and has 15 residues. Only the CDR3 part of the read is kept: 45 bases, read in frame from the first base. The V end gives up 7 bases and the J end 4 bases, leaving 9 bases in the junction not matched to a gene. Reading the germline V gene gives CDR1 SNHLY and CDR2 FYNNEI. The immunoSEQ Assay, a bias-controlled multiplex PCR, was used to amplify TCRbeta CDR3 regions from genomic DNA. As for the original processing: The number of nucleated cells in each sample was estimated from the amplification of reference gene primers within the assay. To quantify the absolute abundance of each unique TCRbeta CDR3 rearrangement, sequence reads were collapsed and filtered. For each sample, productive Simpson clonality was calculated as the square root of Simpson's diversity index over productive rearrangements. Imported from immuneACCESS, the table was reduced by TCRdb to in-frame sequences with V and J called. These copies leave out some clones; in studies compared against another copy, an unresolved V gene accounts for under half, and the cause of the remainder is not known. V, J and clone size are taken as reported in that table, and D and trimming were inferred from the DNA itself. The sample table shows 100,000 to 150,000 clones, and roughly 86% are seen once. In total, the top ten clones hold more than 3.5% of the sample.

Remarks on this clone: It lacks a known antigen. No base qualities exist here, and no much larger clone lies one base off it.

The collaborating institutions used their own protocols to collect whole blood in K2EDTA tubes. For TCRbeta analysis, collaborator samples were shipped as frozen whole blood, as isolated PBMCs, or as DNA extracted from either sample type. This receptor chain uses TRBV2 and TRBJ1-5, and 8 bases in between align with TRBD1. The source of this sequence is a woman aged 60 to 75 with acute or convalescent COVID-19. Sequencing used peripheral blood. The DNA reads as follows: TGTGCCAGCAACCCCGGGACAGGAAAGAATCAGCCCCAGCATTTT. Translated, this gives CASNPGTGKNQPQHF. With all but the CDR3 taken from the reference TRBV2 and TRBJ1-5 genes, the full variable domain is: EPEVTQTPSHQVTQMGQEVILRCVPISNHLYFYWYRQILGQKVEFLVSFYNNEISEKSEIFDDQFSVERPDGSNFTLKIRSTKLEDSAMYFCASNPGTGKNQPQHFGDGTRLSIL.